This T cell receptor (beta chain) is drawn from a study of human CD8 memory T cell subsets (dated by TCRdb to 2018 to 2020). Background on the whole study: To assess how stem-like (TSTEM), progenitor exhausted-like (TPEX) and effector memory CD8+ T cell subsets are clonally related, the TCRbeta repertoires of these three subsets were compared. TCRbeta repertoires were obtained from a handful of donors, each contributing TSTEM, TPEX and effector memory subsets.

A Human TCR Profiling Kit was used to prepare UMI-labeled 5' RACE TCRbeta libraries. Every TCRbeta library was prepared in parallel with an identical number of PCR cycles. In the original analysis: The number of functional CDR3beta clonotypes in each TCRbeta library ranged from roughly 2,800 to 20,000. MIGEC 1.2.9 was used for UMI extraction and consensus assembly, with at least three reads per UMI being required. In-frame CDR3beta repertoires were extracted with MiXCR 3.0.3. Each sample was downsampled to 42,000 randomly selected UMIs before diversity metrics were computed in VDJtools 1.2.1. For the top 3,000 clones of each sample pair, the repertoire overlap metrics D, R and F2 were calculated in VDJtools. TCRdb reprocessed the public reads and reports one entry per CDR3 protein sequence, without DNA. None of the V and J calls come from the authors' own analysis; TCRdb made them. The sample has about 20,000 distinct CDR3 sequences on record. Together, the top ten hold 5.4% of the sample.

Density gradient separation was used to isolate peripheral blood mononuclear cells from healthy donor buffy coats. In the study, negative magnetic separation with EasySep or MojoSort CD8+ T cell isolation kits was used to enrich total CD8+ T cells. An RNeasy Mini Kit was used to extract total RNA from duplicate vials of some 150,000 sorted CD8+ T cells per subset. The PBMCs were used either fresh or after being cryopreserved in fetal bovine serum with around 10% DMSO. Fluorescence-activated cell sorting on a FACSAria III was used to sort CD8+ T cell subsets to purity. Beyond this particular receptor, the publication reports: Although both stem-like subsets shared clonotypes with effector memory cells, the overlap between TSTEM and TPEX repertoires was minimal, suggesting distinct antigen spectra for the TSTEM and TPEX subsets. Only TCRbeta chains were sequenced, and the repertoire comparisons were based on over five donors and tested using paired t-tests with Bonferroni correction. Greater repertoire diversity in TSTEM than in TPEX subsets was suggested by Chao1 estimates, potentially reflecting a broader range of specificities. TSTEM and TPEX subsets showed similarly high normalized Shannon-Wiener diversity, whereas effector memory subsets were comparatively less diverse.

From its cysteine to its phenylalanine, the CDR3 spans 15 amino acids. The DNA is not on file. For CDR1 and CDR2, the germline V gene lists MNHEY and SVGEGT. Comments on this clonotype: This clone's antigen is unknown.

Material: CD8+ T cells from PBMCs. This TCR was sampled from a human donor in good health. The rearranged chain carries TRBV6-2 or TRBV6-3 and TRBJ2-2; the D call from TCRdb, TRBD2, cannot be confirmed without DNA. The CDR3 has the sequence CASSYRQGPTGELFF.